Each of the 27 T cell receptor beta chains below was sequenced from the same sample in a study of cytomegalovirus exposure and HLA in healthy donors. The PCR was carried out with 60 Vbeta primers and 13 Jbeta primers. Assay used: immunoSEQ multiplex PCR; TCRdb lists only in-frame clones, some missing. This table holds 90,000 to 120,000 clones, roughly four fifths found once. The source material was PBMCs. These receptor sequences come from a man aged 18 to 35 in good health and CMV-seronegative.

This sequence joins TRBV7-2 and TRBJ2-4; D is uncertain. The CDR3 has 13 amino acids. Per germline, CDR1 SGHTA and CDR2 FQGNSA. The V and J ends lost 5 bases and 8 bases respectively, with 13 bases between them. As DNA, the CDR3 is TGTGCCAGCAGCCCCCCCCGAGGAGACATTCAGTACTTC. This sequence encodes CASSPPRGDIQYF.

A remark on this clone: The sample contains more than one DNA sequence encoding this CDR3. J is TRBJ2-7 and V is TRBV5-1; D gene ambiguous. CDR3 length equals 11 residues. CDR1 is SGHRS, CDR2 YFSETQ, per germline. Trimming stripped 3 bases from V and 1 base from J, with 2 bases between. The CDR3 loop is CASSSSYEQYF. As DNA, the CDR3 is TGCGCCAGCAGCTCGTCCTACGAGCAGTACTTC.

The chain employs TRBV5-1 and TRBJ2-3; 9 bases line up with TRBD2. Per germline, CDR1 SGHRS and CDR2 YFSETQ. CDR3 size: 15 residues. V was pared by 7 bases and J by 2 bases, with 8 bases of the junction left unmatched. This chain's CDR3 is CASRGASGATDTQYF. CDR3 bases: TGCGCCAGCCGCGGGGCTAGCGGGGCCACAGATACGCAGTATTTT.

This chain joins TRBV5-4 and TRBJ1-1; D not certain. CDR1 and CDR2 from the germline V gene are SGHNT and YYREEE (reference sequence). Trimming pared 0 bases from V and 4 bases from J, leaving 10 bases between. The CDR3 is made up of 14 amino acids. The CDR3: CASSLGVSGTEAFF. The DNA for the CDR3 is TGTGCCAGCAGCTTGGGGGTCTCGGGCACTGAAGCTTTCTTT.

For the CDR3, the DNA is TGCAGCGTCAACGCCGACAGGGGCTCATCCACAGATACGCAGTATTTT. The encoded protein is CSVNADRGSSTDTQYF. The V call is TRBV29-1, the J call TRBJ2-3; 8 bases are a match to TRBD1. Germline CDR1 SQVTM, CDR2 ANQGSEA. This CDR3 spans 16 amino acids. The V segment lost 6 bases and the J segment 2 bases; nucleotides outside the gene matches: 13.

Turning to this clone: A junction end diverges from the germline sequence, so it may reflect a read error. J is TRBJ1-2 and V is TRBV7-2; 7 bases match TRBD1. This CDR3 spans 13 amino acids. CDR1 SGHTA and CDR2 FQGNSA come from the germline V gene. CDR3 region: CASSLRQGSGYPF. In nucleotides, the CDR3 is TGTGCCAGCAGCCTCCGACAGGGCAGCGGCTACCCCTTC.

The rearrangement joins TRBV4-1 to TRBJ1-2; TRBD1 matches at 7 bases. Germline V gene data show CDR1 as MGHRA and CDR2 as YSYEKL. The CDR3 has 14 amino acids. V shed 4 bases, J shed 3 bases, and the junction held 5 bases outside the gene matches. The CDR3 loop is CASSPRGEDYGYTF. The CDR3 bases are TGCGCCAGCAGCCCCAGGGGGGAGGACTATGGCTACACCTTC.

The chain carries TRBV27 and TRBJ2-7; D gene unclear. Germline V CDR1 and CDR2: MNHEY, SMNVEV (reference sequence). The CDR3 runs to 13 residues. The germline V and J ends were trimmed by 0 bases and 3 bases, with 6 bases remaining between them. CDR3 amino acids: CASSLSPLYEQYF. DNA of the CDR3: TGTGCCAGCAGTTTATCCCCCCTCTACGAGCAGTACTTC.

The genes are TRBV5-1 and TRBJ2-2; TRBD2 aligns across 8 bases. J was trimmed by 4 bases and V by 0 bases; bases with no gene match: 8. This CDR3 is 17 amino acids long. The V gene's germline CDR1 is SGHRS and CDR2 YFSETQ. CDR3 coding DNA: TGCGCCAGCAGCTTGGTAGGCGGGGGGACGTCCACCGGGGAGCTGTTTTTT. As protein: CASSLVGGGTSTGELFF.

The chain recombines TRBV12-5 with TRBJ1-2; TRBD1 matches 9 bases. V dropped 1 base and J dropped 5; count of bases not matched to a gene: 5. The CDR3 extends over 15 amino acids. Germline assignment: CDR1 LGHNT and CDR2 FRNRAP. In nucleotides, the CDR3 is TGTGCTAGTGGTTTGGCCCAGGACAGGGGATATGGCTACACCTTC. Translation gives CASGLAQDRGYGYTF.

The chain combines TRBV9 with TRBJ2-7; no clear D gene. V was clipped by 0 bases and J by 5 bases, with 12 bases between them. The CDR3 sequence is 14 residues long. Germline V lookup: CDR1 SGDLS, CDR2 YYNGEE. CDR3 nucleotides: TGTGCCAGCAGCGTAGATCTGGTAGTCCACGAGCAGTACTTC. It yields the protein CASSVDLVVHEQYF.

The chain links TRBV5-4 to TRBJ1-1; unclear D gene. The CDR3 extends over 12 amino acids. V dropped 3 bases and J dropped 7 bases, with 10 bases sitting between them. Germline CDR1 and CDR2: SGHNT and YYREEE (reference sequence). DNA for the CDR3: TGTGCCAGCAGCTCAAAGACGGGTGAAGCTTTCTTT. It yields the protein CASSSKTGEAFF.

The genes are TRBV19 and TRBJ2-2; D is perhaps TRBD1 (6 bases). The germline CDR1 and CDR2 sequences are LNHDA and SQIVND (reference sequence). CDR3 length equals 14 residues. With 7 bases removed from V and 6 bases from J, the gap between germline ends came to 15 bases. CDR3: CASKTQGFSGELFF. Written as DNA, the CDR3 is TGTGCCAGTAAAACGCAGGGGTTCTCCGGGGAGCTGTTTTTT.

This clone was observed a single time. The J gene is TRBJ1-5, the V gene TRBV28, with D unclear. Trimming removed 8 bases from V and 7 bases from J, with 12 bases in between. The CDR3 consists of 12 residues. The germline CDR1 and CDR2 sequences are MDHEN and SYDVKM. In DNA form, the CDR3 reads TGTGCCAGCTGGGGAGGGCGGCAGCCCCAGCATTTT. Translating gives CASWGGRQPQHF.

This clone was found a few times. CDR3 sequence reads: CAIKNQREAKLFF. CDR3 nucleotides: TGTGCCATCAAGAATCAGCGGGAGGCAAAACTGTTTTTT. The chain has TRBV10-3 and TRBJ1-4; D not certain. The V end lost 7 bases, the J end lost 10 bases, and 16 bases lay between the germline ends. Germline CDR1 reads ENHRY; CDR2 reads SYGVKD. This CDR3 is 13 amino acids long.

The V and J genes are TRBV9 and TRBJ2-7, with TRBD1 matching over 7 bases. The trim removed 7 bases at V and 7 bases at J, leaving 5 bases unmatched. Looked up from germline, CDR1 is SGDLS and CDR2 is YYNGEE. This CDR3 region has 11 residues. The CDR3 loop reads CASSTGLEQYF. CDR3 in DNA: TGTGCCAGCTCGACAGGGTTGGAGCAGTACTTC.

The genes are TRBV27 and TRBJ1-5; no reliable D call. V lost 6 bases, J lost 3 bases, and 15 bases lay in between. The CDR3 runs to 15 residues. Germline assignment: CDR1 MNHEY and CDR2 SMNVEV (reference sequence). For the CDR3, the DNA is TGTGCCAGCAGACCGACTGACGGGATCAATCAGCCCCAGCATTTT. The encoded protein is CASRPTDGINQPQHF.

The CDR3 here is CASSERGGGGTGELFF. The CDR3 region has the DNA TGTGCCAGCAGTGAAAGGGGCGGGGGGGGCACCGGGGAGCTGTTTTTT. The chain has TRBV6-1 and TRBJ2-2; 9 bases are shared with TRBD2. This CDR3 is built from 16 residues. V shed 2 bases, J shed 4 bases, and the junction held 5 bases outside the gene matches. The germline CDR1 and CDR2 sequences are MNHNS and SASEGT.

This chain uses TRBV10-3 with TRBJ2-7; 7 bases align to TRBD2. The CDR3 runs to 13 residues. V was clipped by 7 bases and J by 3 bases; unmatched bases: 6. From germline, CDR1 is ENHRY and CDR2 SYGVKD. CDR3 protein: CAIKGREGYEQYF. DNA of the CDR3: TGTGCCATCAAGGGCAGGGAGGGCTACGAGCAGTACTTC.

This clone was detected a few times. This chain connects TRBV2 to TRBJ2-3; D may be TRBD1 (5 bases). Trimming took off 3 bases at V and 6 bases at J, with 13 bases between the two ends. The germline gives CDR1 SNHLY, CDR2 FYNNEI. The CDR3 spans 14 residues. The CDR3 DNA follows: TGTGCCAGCAGTGATGACAGTAAGGGGGATACGCAGTATTTT. This codes for CASSDDSKGDTQYF.

Remarks on this clone: One end of the junction varies from germline; a read error may be responsible. The J gene is TRBJ2-2, the V gene TRBV7-9, with D possibly being TRBD1 (5 bases). CDR3 length: 12 residues. The germline V gene has CDR1 SEHNR and CDR2 FQNEAQ (reference sequence). For the CDR3, the DNA is TGTTCCAGCGACAGTTACACCGGGGAGCTGTTTTTT. Protein sequence: CSSDSYTGELFF.

This clone was seen just once. The chain combines TRBV6-4 with TRBJ2-2, with TRBD1 matching over 8 bases. The V gene's germline CDR1 is MRHNA and CDR2 SNTAGT. V lost 6 bases and J lost 3; bases outside the gene matches: 3. This CDR3 contains 14 residues. CDR3 protein: CASSSQGDTGELFF. In DNA, the CDR3 is TGTGCCAGCAGCTCACAGGGGGACACCGGGGAGCTGTTTTTT.

V usage is TRBV5-4 and J usage is TRBJ2-5, with 10 bases matching TRBD1. TRBJ2-7 matches the DNA end more closely, so the J call is doubtful. Germline V gives CDR1 SGHNT, CDR2 YYREEE (reference sequence). The CDR3 has 15 amino acids. CDR3 nucleotides: TGTGCCAGCAGCTCCGGGACAGGGGTTAACTACGAGCAGTACTTC. It encodes CASSSGTGVNYEQYF.

This clone was recorded only once. The chain uses TRBV19 and TRBJ1-5; no clear D. The CDR3 length is 11 residues. V lost 1 base, J lost 12 bases, and 7 bases lay in between. Germline V gene data show CDR1 as LNHDA and CDR2 as SQIVND (reference sequence). The CDR3 coding sequence is TGTGCCAGTAGTATAGGGGGAGTCCAGCATTTT. As protein: CASSIGGVQHF. Drawing the rest from reference TRBV19 and TRBJ1-5, the complete variable domain is DGGITQSPKYLFRKEGQNVTLSCEQNLNHDAMYWYRQDPGQGLRLIYYSQIVNDFQKGDIAEGYSVSREKKESFPLTVTSAQKNPTAFYLCASSIGGVQHFGDGTRLSIL.

J is TRBJ1-2 and V is TRBV5-6, with D possibly TRBD1 on 5 matching bases. Germline V gene sequence: CDR1 SGHDT, CDR2 YYEEEE. The CDR3 extends over 14 amino acids. V lost 0 bases, J lost 3 bases, and 9 bases lay in between. Written as DNA, the CDR3 is TGTGCCAGCAGCTTGGACAGGCTGGACTATGGCTACACCTTC. Protein sequence: CASSLDRLDYGYTF.

This clone has just a few counts. This chain uses TRBV5-6 with TRBJ1-1; no firm D call. The CDR3 spans 12 residues. The V gene lost 3 bases and the J gene lost 9 bases, with 12 bases spanning the gap. Germline lookup yields CDR1 SGHDT and CDR2 YYEEEE. The CDR3 protein is CASSWEGRKAFF. The CDR3 nucleotides read TGTGCCAGCAGCTGGGAGGGCAGAAAAGCTTTCTTT. The complete variable domain, with remaining parts taken from reference TRBV5-6 and TRBJ1-1, reads DAGVTQSPTHLIKTRGQQVTLRCSPKSGHDTVSWYQQALGQGPQFIFQYYEEEERQRGNFPDRFSGHQFPNYSSELNVNALLLGDSALYLCASSWEGRKAFFGQGTRLTVV.

V usage is TRBV7-9 and J usage is TRBJ2-3, with 11 bases aligning to TRBD1. V was pared by 5 bases and J by 3 bases, with 4 bases of the junction left unmatched. The CDR3 runs to 15 residues. Germline V CDR1 and CDR2: SEHNR, FQNEAQ (reference sequence). The CDR3 sequence is CASSMGQGDTDTQYF. The CDR3 nucleotides are TGTGCCAGCAGCATGGGACAGGGGGATACAGATACGCAGTATTTT.